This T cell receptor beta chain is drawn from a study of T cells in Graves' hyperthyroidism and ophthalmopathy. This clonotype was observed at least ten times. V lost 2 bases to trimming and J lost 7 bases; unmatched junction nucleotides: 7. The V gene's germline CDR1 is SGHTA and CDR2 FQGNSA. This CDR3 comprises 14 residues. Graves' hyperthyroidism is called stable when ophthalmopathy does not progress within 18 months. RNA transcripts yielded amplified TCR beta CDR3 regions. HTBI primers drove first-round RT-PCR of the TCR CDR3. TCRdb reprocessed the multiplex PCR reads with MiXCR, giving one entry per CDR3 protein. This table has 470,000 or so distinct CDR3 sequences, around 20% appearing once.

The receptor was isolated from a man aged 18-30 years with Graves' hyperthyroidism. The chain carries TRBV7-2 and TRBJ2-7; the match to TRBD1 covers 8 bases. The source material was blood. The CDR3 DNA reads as TGTGCCAGCAGCTTAATTCAGGGGGCGGGGGAGCAGTACTTC. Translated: CASSLIQGAGEQYF.